Listed below are T cell receptor beta chains from one sample, sequenced in a study of PD-1 blockade in classical Hodgkin lymphoma. Some clones are missing from TCRdb's copy, which holds only in-frame ones; the method was immunoSEQ multiplex PCR. The sample carries some 28,000 clones, approximately 93% recorded once. Material for sequencing was peripheral blood mononuclear cells (PBMCs). The receptor set was obtained from a human donor with classical Hodgkin lymphoma. CDR3s include the opening cysteine and the closing phenylalanine or tryptophan. Fields, in order: V gene, CDR3 protein.

TRBV6-9 CASSNPGTYEQYF
TRBV28 CASSLLGRGQEKLFF
TRBV6-6 CASRNLAGAEEQYF
TRBV5-4 CASSLTSRNEQFF
TRBV6-1 CASSRTDDQPQHF
TRBV12-5 CASGLSLDGLAGETQYF
TRBV10-3 CAISESMTRTYEQYF
TRBV9 CASSRSTGLAWGTQYF
TRBV2 CASSEVGADGYTF
TRBV7-2 CASSPGPDNEQFF
TRBV5-1 CASSRVQGSTYEQYF
TRBV28 CASNPGSLDTQYF
TRBV4-2 CASSQVTVQETQYF
TRBV7-7 CASSLLTGVQNEQFF
TRBV4-3 CASSGTGGNEQFF
TRBV5-6 CASSHFATNEKLFF
TRBV20-1 CSARGPYEQYF
TRBV11-2 CASSFSRTGANVLTF
TRBV7-2 CASSLHGTGGQPQHF
TRBV19 CASSMTGANYEQYF
TRBV6-5 CASSLVMANVLTF
TRBV30 CAWSARLAGYNEQFF
TRBV6-5 CASSRTPTQGYGYTF
TRBV10-3 CAISGLAGDTGELFF
TRBV19 CASSSGTFGAFF
TRBV11-2 CASSLGQFYTEAFF
TRBV7-4 CASTSFRGISYEQYF
TRBV10-3 CAISEFSEAFF
TRBV28 CASSSPGTGRAGANVLTF
TRBV7-6 CASSLGGSSGQSYEQYF
TRBV11-2 CASSFLNTEAFF
TRBV10-3 CASREQETQYF
TRBV11-2 CASRPAGTNPYEQYF
TRBV6-5 CASSYGASNQPQHF
TRBV5-1 CASSLRGFGRQNNEQFF
TRBV2 CASSAGGGGYTF
TRBV4-3 CASSQDRAGRGYTF
TRBV2 CASSATSSITTDTQYF
TRBV19 CASGVGSTYNEQFF
TRBV28 CAGASGPNTDTQYF
TRBV28 CASRRLTGAEQYF
TRBV7-2 CASSLIAGGQETQYF
TRBV5-1 CASSLTGRASGNTIYF
TRBV9 CASSVTTGTVNGYTF
TRBV7-2 CASSSKAGDTEAFF
TRBV28 CASNLAGEQYF
TRBV2 CASSEEGGLNIQYF